This T cell receptor beta chain was sequenced in a study of identical twins (dated by TCRdb to between 2015 and 2016). Describing the broader study: The study deep-sequenced TCR alpha and beta repertoires from monozygotic twins, unrelated adults of various ages and cord blood to test whether fetal clonotypes persist. To rule out contamination, replicate twin experiments were performed at different times with different library preparation protocols. Findings and caveats that apply to the study as a whole: The excess sharing between twins in beta out-of-frame sequences was weaker because fewer shared sequences reduced the signal-to-noise ratio. Invariant T cells such as MAIT and iNKT could partly confound zero-insertion analyses, although diverse VJ usage argued against such confounding for most clonotypes. In monozygotic twins, out-of-frame TCR alpha sharing was systematically underestimated by recombination models, although the models agreed with sharing between unrelated individuals. Compared with coincidental sharing between unrelated individuals, out-of-frame TCR alpha sequences shared between twins showed an excess of sequences with low generation probability. Fewer insertions were carried by abundant cord blood beta clonotypes; a weaker similar trend was observed in young adult naive repertoires, while no such trend was observed in memory repertoires. Because the same donors could not be followed over many years, the conclusions relied on cross-sectional statistical analysis.

The CDR3 has 13 amino acids, counting the end cysteine and phenylalanine. Only the CDR3 part of the read is kept: 39 bases, read in frame from the first base. CDR1 and CDR2 are drawn from the germline V gene (reference sequence): MNHEY, SMNVEV. The V and J ends are trimmed by 3 bases and 3 bases, leaving 8 bases between them. Library preparation used 5' RACE. The instrument was an Illumina HiSeq 2000. Template switching introduced a universal primer binding site; the final cDNA contained a unique molecular identifier, enabling accurate counting of TCR cDNA molecules. Specific primers in the conserved constant-segment region were used to synthesize first-strand cDNA for the TCR alpha and beta chains. To control for contamination, every cDNA library was double barcoded, receiving both a SMART-Mk sample barcode and Illumina barcodes. Two successive PCR steps introduced TruSeq adapter sequences along with Illumina sample barcodes. TCR alpha and beta cDNA libraries were sequenced on the Illumina HiSeq platform with custom primers. The paper's data handling went like this. MiGEC processed the raw reads to extract unique molecular identifiers, while MiXCR was used to determine the CDR3 positions. Recombination models were inferred per individual with the repgenHMM and IGoR tools using an EM algorithm. The tcR package in R was used for shared clonotype analysis, with sharing normalized by the product of cloneset sizes. To study raw recombination free of thymic and clonal selection effects, out-of-frame nonproductive sequences were analyzed. The public reads were quality trimmed at Q25 with fastp and then assembled into clones with MiXCR by TCRdb, keeping productive beta chains. CDR3 protein sequences are deduplicated, and each keeps its most common genes and DNA. These V and J calls originate from TCRdb's pipeline instead of the authors' own analysis. Across this sample there are hundreds of thousands of distinct CDR3 sequences, with roughly 12% seen only once. The ten largest clonotypes hold roughly 1.6% of the sample.

In this sample, this clonotype turned up a few times. Its antigen specificity is not known. Base qualities are not recorded, but no much larger clone differs from it by a single base. Only healthy Caucasian donors were included. The twin cohort consisted of three pairs of female monozygotic twins, all aged roughly 18 to 29 years. The RNA used for TCR libraries was isolated from peripheral blood mononuclear cells. These data were also filed under a second study, of yellow fever vaccine responses in identical twins. Drawing on the second study: According to the authors, in identical twins the way T cells responded to vaccination appeared partly convergent and partly personalized. In the study, vaccine-responding T cell clones were precisely tracked in identical twins.

Material: PBMCs. The sequence is built from TRBV27 and TRBJ1-2, with the D gene too uncertain to name. The sequence was collected from a woman younger than 35 in good health. The base sequence is TGTGCCAGCAGTTTTAAGAAGTACTATGGCTACACCTTC. This translates into CASSFKKYYGYTF.